The entry that follows covers one T cell receptor (beta chain) sequence. The V end was cut by 6 bases, the J end by 1 base, with 9 bases between. Germline V gives CDR1 MNHEY, CDR2 SVGAGI. The CDR3 is 13 residues long. This sample was taken from a study of blood T cell repertoires in COVID-19. Whole-study context: COVID-19 samples, acute and convalescent, were from the United States, Italy and Spain. PBMCs, B-cell-depleted T cells, or T cells provided the cDNA or gDNA that made up the material.

Authors' processing steps: Counts of nucleated cells, estimated from reference gene primer amplification, were obtained. Produced via immunoSEQ multiplex PCR; TCRdb's table is partial and in-frame only. V and J calls and clone size are those listed in that table; D and trimming were worked out from the DNA. Of about 170,000 clones in the sample, around 82% were seen once. The sequence was obtained from a woman over 75 with active or convalescent COVID-19. The specimen sequenced was peripheral blood. The chain links TRBV6-5 to TRBJ1-1; tentatively, D is TRBD1 (5 bases). Here the CDR3 DNA reads TGTGCCAGCAGGGACACCACGAACACTGAAGCTTTCTTT. Protein sequence: CASRDTTNTEAFF.